The 2 T cell receptor beta chains below come from one sample, sequenced in a study of blood T cell repertoires in COVID-19. Sequencing used immunoSEQ multiplex PCR; TCRdb keeps in-frame clones, though not all of them. Of around 200,000 clones in the sample, more than 75% were seen once. Specimen: peripheral blood. The receptors were gathered from a woman of 80 years or more with acute or convalescent COVID-19.

V gene TRBV9 combines with J gene TRBJ2-3; unclear D gene. The CDR3 covers 16 residues. The V end was cut by 0 bases, the J end by 3 bases, with 14 bases between. Germline assignment: CDR1 SGDLS and CDR2 YYNGEE. The CDR3 is CASSVGGVPRTDTQYF. CDR3 in DNA: TGTGCCAGCAGCGTAGGAGGAGTACCGCGGACAGATACGCAGTATTTT.

With respect to this clone: This CDR3 is also generated by other DNA sequences in the sample. J is TRBJ2-7 and V is TRBV18; 13 nucleotides align to TRBD2. Per germline, CDR1 KGHSH and CDR2 LQKENI. CDR3 length: 15 amino acids. J was trimmed by 2 bases and V by 6 bases; bases with no gene match: 4. The DNA for the CDR3 is TGTGCCAGCTCGCCCGGGACTAGCGGGACCTACGAGCAGTACTTC. Protein product: CASSPGTSGTYEQYF.